This TCR beta chain derives from a study of technical replicates of blood from several donors. The CDR3 contains 17 residues. Germline V CDR1 and CDR2: LGHNA, YSLEER. V dropped 0 bases and J dropped 4; count of bases not matched to a gene: 8. Produced via immunoSEQ multiplex PCR; TCRdb's table is partial and in-frame only. The data show around 30,000 clones, approximately 90% seen once. The receptor's source is a human donor in good health. Some clones in this sample may be carry-over from other donors' samples. The chain carries TRBV4-3 and TRBJ2-1; TRBD2 agrees at 8 bases. The sequencing input was PBMCs. CDR3: CASSQDLPAGEYNEQFF. In DNA, the CDR3 is TGCGCCAGCAGCCAAGATCTCCCAGCGGGGGAGTACAATGAGCAGTTCTTC.